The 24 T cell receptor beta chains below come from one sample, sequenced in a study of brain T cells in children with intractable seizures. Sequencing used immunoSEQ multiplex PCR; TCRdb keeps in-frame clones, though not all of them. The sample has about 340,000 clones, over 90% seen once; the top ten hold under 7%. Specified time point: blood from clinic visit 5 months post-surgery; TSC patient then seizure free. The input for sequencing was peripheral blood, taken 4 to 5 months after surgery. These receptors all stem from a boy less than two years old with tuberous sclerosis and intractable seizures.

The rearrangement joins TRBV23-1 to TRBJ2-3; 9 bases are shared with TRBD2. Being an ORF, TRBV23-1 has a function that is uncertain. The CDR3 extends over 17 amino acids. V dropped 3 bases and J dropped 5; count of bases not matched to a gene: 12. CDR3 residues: CASSHSECGRAGDTQYF. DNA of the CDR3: TGCGCCAGCAGTCATTCTGAGTGCGGGAGGGCAGGAGATACGCAGTATTTT.

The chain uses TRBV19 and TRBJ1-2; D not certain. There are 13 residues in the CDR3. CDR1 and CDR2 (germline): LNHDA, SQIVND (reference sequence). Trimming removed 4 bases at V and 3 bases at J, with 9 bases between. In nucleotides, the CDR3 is TGTGCCAGTAGTACCCAGGAAGACTATGGCTACACCTTC. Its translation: CASSTQEDYGYTF.

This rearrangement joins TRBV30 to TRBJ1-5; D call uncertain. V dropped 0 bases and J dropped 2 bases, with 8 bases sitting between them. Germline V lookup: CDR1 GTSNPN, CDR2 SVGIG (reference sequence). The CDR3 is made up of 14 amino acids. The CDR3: CAWSVRVGNQPQHF. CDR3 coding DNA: TGTGCCTGGAGTGTACGGGTTGGCAATCAGCCCCAGCATTTT.

CDR3 sequence reads: CASSSGTSGTSYNEQFF. Here the CDR3 DNA reads TGTGCCAGCAGCTCCGGGACTAGCGGAACATCCTACAATGAGCAGTTCTTC. This chain uses TRBV7-9 with TRBJ2-1; 11 nucleotides agree with TRBD2. The CDR3 loop spans 17 amino acids. The germline gives CDR1 SEHNR, CDR2 FQNEAQ (reference sequence). After removal of 4 bases from V and 1 base from J, the junction contained 6 bases not matched to a gene.

The CDR3 sequence is CASSHRQGGETQYF. The CDR3 DNA reads as TGCGCCAGCAGCCACAGACAGGGAGGCGAGACCCAGTACTTC. This chain joins TRBV4-1 and TRBJ2-5, with D possibly matching TRBD1 (7 bases). The V gene's germline CDR1 is MGHRA and CDR2 YSYEKL. The V gene lost 3 bases and the J gene lost 5 bases, with 13 bases spanning the gap. This CDR3 is built from 14 residues.

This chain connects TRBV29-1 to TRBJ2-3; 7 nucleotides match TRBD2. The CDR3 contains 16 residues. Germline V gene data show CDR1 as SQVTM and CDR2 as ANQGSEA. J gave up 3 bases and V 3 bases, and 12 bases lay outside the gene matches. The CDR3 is CSVEGPRGRKTDTQYF. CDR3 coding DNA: TGCAGCGTTGAGGGGCCTCGCGGGAGAAAGACAGATACGCAGTATTTT.

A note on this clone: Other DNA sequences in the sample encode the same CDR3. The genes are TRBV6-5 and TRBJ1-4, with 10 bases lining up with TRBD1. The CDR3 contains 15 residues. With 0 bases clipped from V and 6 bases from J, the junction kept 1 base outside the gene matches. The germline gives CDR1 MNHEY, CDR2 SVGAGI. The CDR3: CASSYSGQGYEKLFF. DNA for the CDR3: TGTGCCAGCAGTTACTCGGGACAGGGGTATGAAAAACTGTTTTTT.

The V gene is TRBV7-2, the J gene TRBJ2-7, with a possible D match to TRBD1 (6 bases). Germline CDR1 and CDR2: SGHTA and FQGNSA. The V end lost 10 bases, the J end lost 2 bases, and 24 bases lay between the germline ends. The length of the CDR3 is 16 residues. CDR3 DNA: TGTGCCACCAAGCCCTCGGGGTCCACAGGGACCTACGAGCAGTACTTC. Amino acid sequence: CATKPSGSTGTYEQYF.

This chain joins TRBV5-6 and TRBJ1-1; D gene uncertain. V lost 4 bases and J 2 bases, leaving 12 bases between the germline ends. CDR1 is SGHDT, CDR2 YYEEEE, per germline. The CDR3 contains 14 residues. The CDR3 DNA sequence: TGTGCCAGCAGCCCTGGCGGACTTAACACTGAAGCTTTCTTT. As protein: CASSPGGLNTEAFF.

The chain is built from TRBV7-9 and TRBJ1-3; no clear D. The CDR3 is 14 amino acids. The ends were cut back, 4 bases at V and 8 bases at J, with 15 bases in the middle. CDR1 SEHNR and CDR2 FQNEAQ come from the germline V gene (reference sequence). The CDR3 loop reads CASSSREAAHTIYF. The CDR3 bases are TGTGCCAGCAGCTCCCGGGAGGCTGCTCACACCATATATTTT.

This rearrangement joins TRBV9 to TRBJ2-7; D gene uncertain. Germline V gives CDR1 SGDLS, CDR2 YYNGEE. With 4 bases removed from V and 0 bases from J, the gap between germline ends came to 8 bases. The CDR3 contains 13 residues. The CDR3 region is CASSSPHSYEQYF. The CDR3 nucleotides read TGTGCCAGCAGCTCCCCCCACTCCTACGAGCAGTACTTC.

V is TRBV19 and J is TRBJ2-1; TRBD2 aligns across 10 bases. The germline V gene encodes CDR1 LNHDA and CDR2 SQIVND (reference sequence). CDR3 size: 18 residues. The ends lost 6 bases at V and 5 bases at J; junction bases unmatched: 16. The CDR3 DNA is TGTGCCAGTAGGACTATTCGCCTTACTAGCGGGGCGAACAATGAGCAGTTCTTC. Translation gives CASRTIRLTSGANNEQFF.

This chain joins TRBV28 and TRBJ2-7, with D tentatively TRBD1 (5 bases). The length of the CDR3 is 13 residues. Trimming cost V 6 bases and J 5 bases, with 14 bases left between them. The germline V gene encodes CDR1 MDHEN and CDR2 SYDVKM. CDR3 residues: CASRGWGINEQYF. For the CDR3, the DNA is TGTGCCAGCAGGGGATGGGGCATAAACGAGCAGTACTTC.

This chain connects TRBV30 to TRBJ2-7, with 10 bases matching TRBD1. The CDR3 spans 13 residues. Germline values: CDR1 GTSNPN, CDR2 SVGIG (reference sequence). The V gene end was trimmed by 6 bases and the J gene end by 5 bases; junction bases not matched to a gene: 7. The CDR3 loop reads CACRQGAMNEQYF. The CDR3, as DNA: TGTGCCTGTCGACAGGGGGCGATGAACGAGCAGTACTTC. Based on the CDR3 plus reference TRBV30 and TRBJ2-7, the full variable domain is SQTIHQWPATLVQPVGSPLSLECTVEGTSNPNLYWYRQAAGRGLQLLFYSVGIGQISSEVPQNLSASRPQDRQFILSSKKLLLSDSGFYLCACRQGAMNEQYFGPGTRLTVT.

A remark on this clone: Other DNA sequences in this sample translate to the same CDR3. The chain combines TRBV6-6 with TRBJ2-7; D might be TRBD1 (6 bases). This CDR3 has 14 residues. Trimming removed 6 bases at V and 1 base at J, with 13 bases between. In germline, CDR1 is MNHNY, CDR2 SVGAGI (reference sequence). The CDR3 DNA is TGTGCCAGCAGCCTTTCCGACAGGTCCTACGAGCAGTACTTC. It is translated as CASSLSDRSYEQYF.

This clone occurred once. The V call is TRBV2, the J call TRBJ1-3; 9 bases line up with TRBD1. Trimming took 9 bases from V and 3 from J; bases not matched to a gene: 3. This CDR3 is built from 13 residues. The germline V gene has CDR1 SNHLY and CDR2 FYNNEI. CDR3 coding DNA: TGTGCCAGAGACAGGGGGTTTGGAAACACCATATATTTT. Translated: CARDRGFGNTIYF.

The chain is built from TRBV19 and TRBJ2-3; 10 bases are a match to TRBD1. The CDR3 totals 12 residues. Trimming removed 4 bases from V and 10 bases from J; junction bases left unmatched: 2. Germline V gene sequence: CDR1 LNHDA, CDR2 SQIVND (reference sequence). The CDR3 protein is CASSKTGGAQYF. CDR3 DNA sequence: TGTGCCAGTAGTAAGACAGGGGGCGCGCAGTATTTT.

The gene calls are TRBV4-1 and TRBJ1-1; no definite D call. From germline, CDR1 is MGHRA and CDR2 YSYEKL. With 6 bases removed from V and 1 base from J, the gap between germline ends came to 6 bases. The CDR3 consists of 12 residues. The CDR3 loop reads CASREANTEAFF. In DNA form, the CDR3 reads TGCGCCAGCAGGGAGGCGAACACTGAAGCTTTCTTT.

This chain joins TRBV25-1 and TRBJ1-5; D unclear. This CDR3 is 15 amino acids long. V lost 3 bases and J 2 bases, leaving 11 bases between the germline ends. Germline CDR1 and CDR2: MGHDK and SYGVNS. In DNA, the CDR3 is TGTGCCAGCAGTGATTTGGCTGGGGGCAATCAGCCCCAGCATTTT. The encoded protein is CASSDLAGGNQPQHF.

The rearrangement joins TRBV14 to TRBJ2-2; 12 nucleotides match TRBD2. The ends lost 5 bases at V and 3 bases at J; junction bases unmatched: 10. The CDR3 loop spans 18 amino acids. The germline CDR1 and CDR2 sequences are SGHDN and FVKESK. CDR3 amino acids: CASSITPRLAGDTGELFF. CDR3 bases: TGTGCCAGCAGCATAACCCCGCGACTAGCGGGGGACACCGGGGAGCTGTTTTTT.

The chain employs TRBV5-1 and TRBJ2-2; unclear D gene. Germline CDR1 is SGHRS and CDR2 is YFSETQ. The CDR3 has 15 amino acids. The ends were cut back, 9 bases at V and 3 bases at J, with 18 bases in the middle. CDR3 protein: CATARSPPHTGELFF. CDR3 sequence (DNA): TGCGCCACCGCCCGGTCTCCGCCCCACACCGGGGAGCTGTTTTTT.

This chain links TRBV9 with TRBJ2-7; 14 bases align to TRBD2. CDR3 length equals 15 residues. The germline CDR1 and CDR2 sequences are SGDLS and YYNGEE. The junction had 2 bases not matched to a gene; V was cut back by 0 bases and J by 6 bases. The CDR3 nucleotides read TGTGCCAGCAGCGTAGCCGGGACTAGCGGGAGCGAGCAGTACTTC. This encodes CASSVAGTSGSEQYF.

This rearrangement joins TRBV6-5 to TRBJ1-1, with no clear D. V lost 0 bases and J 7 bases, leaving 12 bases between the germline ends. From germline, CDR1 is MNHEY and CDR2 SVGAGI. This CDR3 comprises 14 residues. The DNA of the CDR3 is TGTGCCAGCAGTTACTCGTACGGCCACTTTGAAGCTTTCTTT. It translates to CASSYSYGHFEAFF.

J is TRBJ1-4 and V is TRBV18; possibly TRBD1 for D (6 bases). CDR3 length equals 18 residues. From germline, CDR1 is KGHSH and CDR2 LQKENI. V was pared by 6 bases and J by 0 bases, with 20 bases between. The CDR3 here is CASSHRDTTLSTNEKLFF. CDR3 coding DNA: TGTGCCAGCTCTCACCGGGACACGACCCTGTCAACTAATGAAAAACTGTTTTTT.